This T cell receptor beta chain appears in the sequencing data of a study of blood T cell repertoires in COVID-19. Background on the study: Sites across the United States, Italy and Spain contributed samples from acute and convalescent COVID-19. Nucleic acid was either cDNA or gDNA, and it came from T cells, B-cell-depleted T cells, or PBMCs.

In the original workflow: Amplification with reference gene primers provided the estimates of nucleated cell counts. Profiling relied on immunoSEQ multiplex PCR, and the TCRdb table lists in-frame clones only, not all of them. V and J calls and clone size follow that table, whereas D and trimming were derived from the DNA. This sample has about 260,000 clones, with 70% to 90% found just once. This clone was detected many times. Germline V CDR1 and CDR2: MNHEY, SVGEGT. Unmatched junction bases numbered 7, after V lost 4 bases and J lost 6 bases. This CDR3 spans 16 amino acids. This chain joins TRBV6-2 or TRBV6-3 and TRBJ1-6; 9 bases are shared with TRBD1. The source material was peripheral blood. This clonotype was sampled from a woman aged 50 to 60 with acute or convalescent COVID-19. The CDR3, as DNA: TGTGCCAGCAGTTCCCGGACAGGGGAGGCTAATTCACCCCTCCACTTT. Translating gives CASSSRTGEANSPLHF.